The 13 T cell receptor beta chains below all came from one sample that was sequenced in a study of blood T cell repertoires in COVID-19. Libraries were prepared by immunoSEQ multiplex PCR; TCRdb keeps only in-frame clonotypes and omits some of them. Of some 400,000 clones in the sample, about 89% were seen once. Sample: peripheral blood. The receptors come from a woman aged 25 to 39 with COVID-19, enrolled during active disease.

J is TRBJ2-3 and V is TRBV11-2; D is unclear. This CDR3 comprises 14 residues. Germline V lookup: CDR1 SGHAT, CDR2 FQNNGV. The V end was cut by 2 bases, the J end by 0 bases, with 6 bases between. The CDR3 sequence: CASSLFTSTDTQYF. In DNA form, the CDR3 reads TGTGCCAGCAGCTTATTTACTAGCACAGATACGCAGTATTTT.

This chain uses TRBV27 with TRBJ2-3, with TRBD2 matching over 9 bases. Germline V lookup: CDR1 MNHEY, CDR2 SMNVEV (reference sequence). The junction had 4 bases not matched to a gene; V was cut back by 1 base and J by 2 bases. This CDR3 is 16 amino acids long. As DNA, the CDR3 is TGTGCCAGCAGTTTATTCAGCGGGAGGACCACAGATACGCAGTATTTT. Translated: CASSLFSGRTTDTQYF.

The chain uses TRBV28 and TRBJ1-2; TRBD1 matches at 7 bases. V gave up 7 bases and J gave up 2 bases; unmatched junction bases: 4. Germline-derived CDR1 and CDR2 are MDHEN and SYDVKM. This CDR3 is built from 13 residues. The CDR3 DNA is TGTGCCAGCACCCCAGGGGGGAACTATGGCTACACCTTC. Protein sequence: CASTPGGNYGYTF.

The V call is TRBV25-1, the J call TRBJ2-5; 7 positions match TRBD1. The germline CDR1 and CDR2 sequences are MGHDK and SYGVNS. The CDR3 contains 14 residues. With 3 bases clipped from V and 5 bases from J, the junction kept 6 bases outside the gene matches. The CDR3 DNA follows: TGTGCCAGCAGTGAGCCGGGACAGAGGGAGACCCAGTACTTC. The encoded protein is CASSEPGQRETQYF.

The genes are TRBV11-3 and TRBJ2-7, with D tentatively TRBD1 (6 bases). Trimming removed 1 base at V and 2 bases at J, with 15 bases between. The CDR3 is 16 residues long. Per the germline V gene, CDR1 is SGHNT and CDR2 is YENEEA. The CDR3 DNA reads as TGTGCCAGCAGCTTAGGGCCGGGACATCTTCCCTACGAGCAGTACTTC. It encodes CASSLGPGHLPYEQYF.

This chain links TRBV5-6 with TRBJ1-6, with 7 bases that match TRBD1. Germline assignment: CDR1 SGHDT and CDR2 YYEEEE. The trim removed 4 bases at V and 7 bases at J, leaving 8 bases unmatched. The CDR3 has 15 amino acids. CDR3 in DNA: TGTGCCAGCAGCCGTGGCGACAGGGTGAATTCACCCCTCCACTTT. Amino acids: CASSRGDRVNSPLHF.

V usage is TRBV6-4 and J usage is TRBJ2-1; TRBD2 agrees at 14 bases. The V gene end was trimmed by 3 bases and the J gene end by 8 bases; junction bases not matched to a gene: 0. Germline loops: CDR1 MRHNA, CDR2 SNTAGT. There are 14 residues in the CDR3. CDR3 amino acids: CASSEGLAGDEQFF. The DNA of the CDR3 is TGTGCCAGCAGTGAGGGACTAGCGGGAGATGAGCAGTTCTTC.

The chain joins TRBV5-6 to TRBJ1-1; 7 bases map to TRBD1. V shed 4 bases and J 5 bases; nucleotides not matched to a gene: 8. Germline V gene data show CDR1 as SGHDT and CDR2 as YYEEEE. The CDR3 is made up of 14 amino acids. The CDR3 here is CASSGRGRFTEAFF. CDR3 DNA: TGTGCCAGCAGCGGCAGGGGGAGGTTTACTGAAGCTTTCTTT.

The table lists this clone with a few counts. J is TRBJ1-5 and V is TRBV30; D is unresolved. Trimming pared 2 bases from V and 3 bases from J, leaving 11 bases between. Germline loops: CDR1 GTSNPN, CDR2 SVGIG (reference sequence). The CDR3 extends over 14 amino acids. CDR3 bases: TGTGCCTGGAGTATGACGGGGAACAATCAGCCCCAGCATTTT. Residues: CAWSMTGNNQPQHF.

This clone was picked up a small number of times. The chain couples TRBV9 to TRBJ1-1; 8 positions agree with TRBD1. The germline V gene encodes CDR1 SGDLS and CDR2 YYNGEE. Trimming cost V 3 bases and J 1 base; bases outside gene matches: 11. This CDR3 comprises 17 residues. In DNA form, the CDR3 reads TGTGCCAGCAGCGAGGGCTTGGCAGGGGGCCAGAACACTGAAGCTTTCTTT. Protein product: CASSEGLAGGQNTEAFF.

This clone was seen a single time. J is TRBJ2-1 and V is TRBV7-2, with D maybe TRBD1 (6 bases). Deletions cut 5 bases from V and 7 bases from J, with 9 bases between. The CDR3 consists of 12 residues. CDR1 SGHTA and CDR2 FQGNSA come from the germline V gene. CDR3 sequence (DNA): TGTGCCAGCAGCCGAGGGGGTAATGAGCAGTTCTTC. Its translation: CASSRGGNEQFF.

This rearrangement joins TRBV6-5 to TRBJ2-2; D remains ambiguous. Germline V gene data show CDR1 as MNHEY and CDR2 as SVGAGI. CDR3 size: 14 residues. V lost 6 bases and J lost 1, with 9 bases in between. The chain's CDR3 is CASSPSENTGELFF. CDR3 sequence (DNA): TGTGCCAGCAGCCCCTCAGAGAACACCGGGGAGCTGTTTTTT.

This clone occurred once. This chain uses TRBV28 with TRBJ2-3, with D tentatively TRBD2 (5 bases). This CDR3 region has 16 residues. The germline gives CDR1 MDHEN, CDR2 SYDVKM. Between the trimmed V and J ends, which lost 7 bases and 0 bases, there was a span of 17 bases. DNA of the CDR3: TGTGCCAGCACCCCTAGGCCTAGCCAGAGCACAGATACGCAGTATTTT. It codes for CASTPRPSQSTDTQYF. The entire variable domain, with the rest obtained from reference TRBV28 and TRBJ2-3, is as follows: DVKVTQSSRYLVKRTGEKVFLECVQDMDHENMFWYRQDPGLGLRLIYFSYDVKMKEKGDIPEGYSVSREKKERFSLILESASTNQTSMYLCASTPRPSQSTDTQYFGPGTRLTVL.